This T cell receptor beta chain originates from a study of cytotoxic CD8 clonotypes in ibrutinib-treated CLL. General study points: Sampling of sustained-remission and progressing patients occurred at differing times. Stable or contracted on treatment, public clonotypes were also uncommon.

V shed 1 base and J 8 bases; nucleotides not matched to a gene: 1. Germline V lookup: CDR1 SQVTM, CDR2 ANQGSEA. The length of the CDR3 is 11 residues. Concerning this clone: Its antigen is still unknown.

Libraries were prepared by immunoSEQ multiplex PCR; TCRdb keeps only in-frame clonotypes and omits some of them. There are 130,000 or so clones in the sample; approximately 80% occur only once, and about 3.3% lies in the top ten. Sequences were derived from PBMCs, sampled after 24 months of ibrutinib treatment. The sequence came from a human donor with chronic lymphocytic leukemia. The chain combines TRBV29-1 with TRBJ1-2, with 7 bases fitting TRBD1. The CDR3 loop is CSVEAGGGYTF. CDR3 nucleotide sequence: TGCAGCGTTGAAGCAGGGGGAGGCTACACCTTC.